This T cell receptor beta chain was recorded in a study of OX40 agonist ivuxolimab in advanced cancers. As for the study in general: In three patients, partial responses were observed, one with hepatocellular carcinoma and two with cutaneous melanoma. Study findings and constraints: The mean number of expanded clones was higher in CD8+ T cells than in CD4+.

Repertoires were generated with immunoSEQ multiplex PCR, while TCRdb's copy carries only in-frame clones and drops some. This table holds more than 15,000 clones, 70% to 90% found once. A note on this clone: Its antigen is not known.

V lost 0 bases, J lost 6 bases, and 7 bases stayed unmatched. CDR3 size: 16 residues. The germline V gene encodes CDR1 LGHNA and CDR2 YSLEER. The sequenced sample was CD4+ or CD8+ T cells sorted from blood, obtained in a trial of the OX40 agonist ivuxolimab. This TCR was sampled from an adult with an advanced solid tumor such as melanoma, head and neck, liver or kidney cancer. The chain uses TRBV4-3 and TRBJ2-2, with 7 bases identical to TRBD1. In DNA, the CDR3 is TGCGCCAGCAGCCAAGAAGGGATTACAGGGGCCGGGGAGCTGTTTTTT. This translates into CASSQEGITGAGELFF.